What follows are 30 T cell receptor beta chains derived from one specimen sequenced in a study of T cell repertoires in cytomegalovirus infection. Their recognized antigens are unknown. TCRdb reprocessed the reads via MiXCR and lists one record per CDR3 protein. The table lists fewer than 900,000 distinct CDR3 sequences, almost 30% of them singletons, with around 12% in the top ten. The sample consisted of cultured CD8+ T cells from PBMCs, taken from culture after CMV antigen stimulation. Source of these receptors: a human donor in good health (CMV status not recorded). Some clones in this sample may be carry-over from other donors' samples.

This clonotype was counted only a few times. The junction does not match germline at one end; this may be a read error. The rearrangement links TRBV7-9 to TRBJ2-7, with 7 bases lining up with TRBD1. Germline V gene sequence: CDR1 SEHNR, CDR2 FQNEAQ (reference sequence). CDR3 length: 13 amino acids. The CDR3 spells CASSQRADRLNNF. The CDR3 nucleotides are TGTGCCAGCAGCCAAAGGGCGGACAGGCTCAACAACTTC.

This clonotype was observed a few times. The chain recombines TRBV2 with TRBJ1-5; tentatively, D is TRBD1 (5 bases). From germline, CDR1 is SNHLY and CDR2 FYNNEI. Trimming stripped 6 bases from V and 6 bases from J, with 15 bases between. This CDR3 region has 14 residues. CDR3 sequence: CASRGEGFGQPQHF. In DNA form, the CDR3 reads TGTGCCAGCAGGGGGGAAGGCTTCGGTCAGCCCCAGCATTTT.

The V call is TRBV19, the J call TRBJ1-1; D not certain. Germline loops: CDR1 LNHDA, CDR2 SQIVND (reference sequence). V gave up 8 bases and J gave up 0 bases, with 13 bases separating them. The CDR3 contains 14 residues. CDR3: CASVPPGVNTEAFF. As DNA, the CDR3 is TGTGCCAGTGTCCCTCCCGGGGTGAACACTGAAGCTTTCTTT.

The chain employs TRBV6-6 and TRBJ2-3; 7 bases line up with TRBD1. This CDR3 comprises 14 residues. Losses at the gene ends were 7 bases for V and 2 bases for J; bases not matched to a gene: 6. Germline assignment: CDR1 MNHNY and CDR2 SVGAGI (reference sequence). In nucleotides, the CDR3 is TGTGCCAGCACTAACAGGGGTCCCACAGATACGCAGTATTTT. Translation: CASTNRGPTDTQYF.

This clonotype occurred many times. This rearrangement joins TRBV28 to TRBJ2-5; a possible D gene is TRBD1 (5 bases). The CDR3 has 14 residues. Germline V gene lookup returns CDR1 MDHEN and CDR2 SYDVKM. Trimming cost V 6 bases and J 5 bases, with 16 bases left between them. The CDR3 sequence is CASRFKGPAETQYF. The CDR3 DNA reads TGTGCCAGCAGGTTCAAGGGGCCGGCGGAGACCCAGTACTTC. The complete variable domain, with remaining parts taken from reference TRBV28 and TRBJ2-5, reads DVKVTQSSRYLVKRTGEKVFLECVQDMDHENMFWYRQDPGLGLRLIYFSYDVKMKEKGDIPEGYSVSREKKERFSLILESASTNQTSMYLCASRFKGPAETQYFGPGTRLLVL.

The sample holds many counts of this clonotype. The gene calls are TRBV11-2 and TRBJ2-3; 9 bases map to TRBD2. J gave up 2 bases and V 1 base, and 4 bases lay outside the gene matches. Germline CDR1 and CDR2: SGHAT and FQNNGV. CDR3 size: 16 residues. The CDR3 spells CASSLVTSGNTDTQYF. Written as DNA, the CDR3 is TGTGCCAGCAGCTTAGTGACTAGCGGCAACACAGATACGCAGTATTTT.

This clonotype has only one observation. The chain carries TRBV9 and TRBJ1-3; D uncertain. Trimming shortened V by 3 bases and J by 0 bases, and 10 bases separated the two germline ends. The CDR3 sequence is 15 residues long. Germline assignment: CDR1 SGDLS and CDR2 YYNGEE. The DNA for the CDR3 is TGTGCCAGCAGCGCGTCGGGCGTCTCTGGAAACACCATATATTTT. As protein: CASSASGVSGNTIYF.

This clonotype was seen repeatedly, ten times or more. The chain employs TRBV9 and TRBJ2-1; D might be TRBD2 (5 bases). The CDR3 has 23 amino acids. In germline, CDR1 is SGDLS, CDR2 YYNGEE. The V end lost 5 bases, the J end lost 0 bases, and 36 bases lay between the germline ends. The CDR3 region has the DNA TGTGCCAGCAGTTATTCCACGGGGTCTGGGCTCGGGGTTAGCCTAAGCTCCTACAATGAGCAGTTCTTC. Its protein is CASSYSTGSGLGVSLSSYNEQFF.

This chain joins TRBV29-1 and TRBJ1-2, with TRBD1 matching over 9 bases. The ends lost 5 bases at V and 7 bases at J; junction bases unmatched: 2. Germline CDR1 reads SQVTM; CDR2 reads ANQGSEA. CDR3 length: 11 residues. The CDR3 reads CSVLGQGGYTF. CDR3 coding DNA: TGCAGCGTTTTGGGACAGGGTGGCTACACCTTC.

This clonotype was detected only a few times. The chain carries TRBV4-1 and TRBJ2-5; D perhaps matches TRBD2 (5 bases). The CDR3 contains 15 residues. Trimming stripped 1 base from V and 3 bases from J, with 12 bases between. From germline, CDR1 is MGHRA and CDR2 YSYEKL. CDR3 DNA sequence: TGCGCCAGCAGCCAAGTCGACGGGGTGAAAGAGACCCAGTACTTC. As protein: CASSQVDGVKETQYF.

This clonotype was detected only once. V usage is TRBV27 and J usage is TRBJ2-1; no firm D call. Trimming took off 10 bases at V and 10 bases at J, with 14 bases between the two ends. The CDR3 runs to 11 residues. Germline CDR1 is MNHEY and CDR2 is SMNVEV (reference sequence). The CDR3 DNA is TGTGCCACCCACTTTGGGCCCGAGCAGTTCTTC. Translated: CATHFGPEQFF.

The chain employs TRBV7-4 and TRBJ2-7; TRBD1 is a possible D gene (5 bases). This CDR3 is built from 12 residues. Germline values: CDR1 SGHVT, CDR2 SQSDAQ. V gave up 5 bases and J gave up 6 bases, with 11 bases separating them. CDR3 amino acids: CASSEDTIEQYF. CDR3 DNA sequence: TGTGCCAGCAGCGAGGACACGATCGAGCAGTACTTC.

This clonotype was recorded at least ten times. The chain links TRBV12-3 or TRBV12-4 to TRBJ2-3, with 7 bases aligning to TRBD1. CDR3 length equals 13 residues. With 7 bases clipped from V and 1 base from J, the junction kept 2 bases outside the gene matches. CDR3 DNA: TGTGCCAGCACCGGACAGGGCACAGATACGCAGTATTTT. Encoded protein: CASTGQGTDTQYF.

The chain employs TRBV28 and TRBJ2-1; tentative D call: TRBD2 (5 bases). CDR1 and CDR2 (germline): MDHEN, SYDVKM. Deletions cut 3 bases from V and 1 base from J, with 10 bases between. The CDR3 consists of 15 residues. In DNA, the CDR3 is TGTGCCAGCAGTTTTTTAGCGTGGTCCTACAATGAGCAGTTCTTC. Amino acids: CASSFLAWSYNEQFF. Full variable domain (outside the CDR3, taken from reference TRBV28 and TRBJ2-1): DVKVTQSSRYLVKRTGEKVFLECVQDMDHENMFWYRQDPGLGLRLIYFSYDVKMKEKGDIPEGYSVSREKKERFSLILESASTNQTSMYLCASSFLAWSYNEQFFGPGTRLTVL.

This clonotype was seen more than once but under ten times. V gene TRBV10-3 combines with J gene TRBJ2-5; D gene ambiguous. Germline CDR1 ENHRY, CDR2 SYGVKD. There are 16 residues in the CDR3. Trimming removed 0 bases at V and 2 bases at J, with 13 bases between. CDR3 sequence: CAISESGQALQETQYF. The DNA for the CDR3 is TGTGCCATCAGTGAGTCAGGCCAGGCTCTGCAAGAGACCCAGTACTTC.

This chain uses TRBV7-3 with TRBJ1-2, with TRBD1 identical over 7 bases. The J segment lost 4 bases and the V segment lost 9 bases, leaving 8 bases of the junction unmatched. The CDR3 contains 13 residues. Germline loops: CDR1 SGHTA, CDR2 FQGTGA. This CDR3 is CASGGDSLYGYTF. The CDR3 coding sequence is TGTGCCAGTGGTGGGGACAGCCTCTATGGCTACACCTTC.

This clonotype came up a few times. The CDR3 bases are TGTGCCAGCTCACCATGGGACAGGCACTCTGGAAACACCATATATTTT. It specifies CASSPWDRHSGNTIYF. The gene calls are TRBV18 and TRBJ1-3, with 8 bases identical to TRBD1. The CDR3 covers 16 residues. Germline CDR1 is KGHSH and CDR2 is LQKENI. Trimming at V came to 2 bases and at J to 0 bases, leaving 3 bases not matched to a gene.

This clonotype showed up just a few times. The chain is built from TRBV11-1 and TRBJ1-6; D perhaps matches TRBD1 (5 bases). Germline lookup yields CDR1 SGHAT and CDR2 FQDESV (reference sequence). With 5 bases removed from V and 8 bases from J, the gap between germline ends came to 16 bases. This CDR3 is built from 15 residues. DNA for the CDR3: TGTGCCAGCAGCCGGCGTTGGACACCGGATTCACCCCTCCACTTT. Protein: CASSRRWTPDSPLHF.

The V gene is TRBV4-2, the J gene TRBJ2-1; D assignment may be TRBD1 or TRBD2 (6 bases each). V was trimmed by 4 bases and J by 5 bases, leaving 12 bases between them. Germline CDR1 and CDR2: LGHNA and YNFKEQ. The CDR3 is made up of 14 amino acids. The CDR3 region has the DNA TGTGCCAGCAGCCTCCGGAGGGGGGACAATGAGCAGTTCTTC. This gives the protein CASSLRRGDNEQFF.

This clonotype was seen more than once but under ten times. The rearrangement uses TRBV6-6 and TRBJ2-7; 10 nucleotides match TRBD2. Germline assignment: CDR1 MNHNY and CDR2 SVGAGI (reference sequence). The CDR3 is made up of 15 amino acids. Trimming took 6 bases from V and 1 from J; bases not matched to a gene: 6. CDR3 in DNA: TGTGCCAGCAGGGGGGAGCGGGGGGGGTCCTACGAGCAGTACTTC. Translation gives CASRGERGGSYEQYF.

The chain is built from TRBV29-1 and TRBJ2-1; no definite D call. The CDR3 runs to 13 residues. V lost 4 bases and J lost 0, with 7 bases in between. From germline, CDR1 is SQVTM and CDR2 ANQGSEA. CDR3 nucleotides: TGCAGCGTTGCATCCAGCTCCTACAATGAGCAGTTCTTC. It is translated as CSVASSSYNEQFF.

The V gene is TRBV6-5, the J gene TRBJ1-2, with D uncertain. The CDR3 has 15 amino acids. V dropped 6 bases and J dropped 3 bases, with 17 bases sitting between them. The V gene's germline CDR1 is MNHEY and CDR2 SVGAGI. The CDR3 loop is CASRGASDGDYGYTF. The CDR3 bases are TGTGCCAGCAGGGGAGCTTCAGACGGTGACTATGGCTACACCTTC.

This clonotype was recorded at least ten times. This CDR3 reads CASSQVESGQGNNEQFF. CDR3 DNA sequence: TGTGCCAGCAGCCAAGTCGAATCGGGACAGGGGAATAATGAGCAGTTCTTC. The chain couples TRBV4-2 to TRBJ2-1, with 10 positions matching TRBD1. The CDR3 loop spans 17 amino acids. In germline, CDR1 is LGHNA, CDR2 YNFKEQ. V lost 1 base, J lost 7 bases, and 10 bases stayed unmatched.

This clonotype was picked up a small number of times. The gene calls are TRBV7-9 and TRBJ1-5, with D unresolved. This CDR3 has 15 residues. V lost 1 base, J lost 3 bases, and 10 bases lay in between. CDR1 and CDR2 (germline): SEHNR, FQNEAQ (reference sequence). This CDR3 is CASSLESGFNQPQHF. The CDR3 DNA reads as TGTGCCAGCAGCTTAGAATCGGGGTTCAATCAGCCCCAGCATTTT.

V gene TRBV29-1 combines with J gene TRBJ1-1; D not resolved. V lost 8 bases and J 4 bases, leaving 11 bases between the germline ends. This CDR3 contains 11 residues. CDR1 and CDR2 (germline): SQVTM, ANQGSEA. The CDR3 loop reads CSTGEGTEAFF. CDR3 DNA sequence: TGCAGCACCGGGGAGGGCACTGAAGCTTTCTTT.

With regard to this clonotype: It may be a read error: a sequence one base away is much more abundant. J is TRBJ1-5 and V is TRBV27, with TRBD1 as a possible D gene (6 bases). Trimming removed 8 bases at V and 4 bases at J, with 6 bases between. Germline loops: CDR1 MNHEY, CDR2 SMNVEV (reference sequence). The CDR3 is 11 amino acids. The CDR3 nucleotides read TGTGCCAGCGGGACAAATCAGCCCCAGCATTTT. Translation gives CASGTNQPQHF.

This clonotype was detected many times. The J gene is TRBJ2-2, the V gene TRBV7-2; 8 positions agree with TRBD2. The CDR3 spans 16 residues. The germline V gene encodes CDR1 SGHTA and CDR2 FQGNSA. J was trimmed by 4 bases and V by 9 bases; bases with no gene match: 13. CDR3 DNA sequence: TGTGCCAGTCAAGCGGGGGCCCTCATTGGCACCGGGGAGCTGTTTTTT. Protein sequence: CASQAGALIGTGELFF. Variable domain in full (rest from reference TRBV7-2 and TRBJ2-2): GAGVSQSPSNKVTEKGKDVELRCDPISGHTALYWYRQSLGQGLEFLIYFQGNSAPDKSGLPSDRFSAERTGGSVSTLTIQRTQQEDSAVYLCASQAGALIGTGELFFGEGSRLTVL.

The gene calls are TRBV5-1 and TRBJ1-6, with 7 bases fitting TRBD1. This CDR3 region has 15 residues. Trimming took 0 bases from V and 10 from J; bases not matched to a gene: 7. Looked up from germline, CDR1 is SGHRS and CDR2 is YFSETQ. The CDR3 loop reads CASSLAGTARSPLHF. DNA of the CDR3: TGCGCCAGCAGCTTGGCCGGGACAGCCAGATCACCCCTCCACTTT.

This clonotype was detected ten times or more. DNA of the CDR3: TGTGCCAGCAGTTTAGTCGGGCGGCTAGCCGCAACTAATGAAAAACTGTTTTTT. Protein sequence: CASSLVGRLAATNEKLFF. The chain combines TRBV12-3 or TRBV12-4 with TRBJ1-4; D not certain. Trimming stripped 1 base from V and 0 bases from J, with 15 bases between. The CDR3 is made up of 18 amino acids.

The chain carries TRBV9 and TRBJ2-1, with D unclear. This CDR3 spans 13 amino acids. V was trimmed by 0 bases and J by 7 bases, leaving 8 bases between them. Germline V gene sequence: CDR1 SGDLS, CDR2 YYNGEE. CDR3 loop: CASSVAALNEQFF. DNA of the CDR3: TGTGCCAGCAGCGTAGCCGCCCTGAATGAGCAGTTCTTC.